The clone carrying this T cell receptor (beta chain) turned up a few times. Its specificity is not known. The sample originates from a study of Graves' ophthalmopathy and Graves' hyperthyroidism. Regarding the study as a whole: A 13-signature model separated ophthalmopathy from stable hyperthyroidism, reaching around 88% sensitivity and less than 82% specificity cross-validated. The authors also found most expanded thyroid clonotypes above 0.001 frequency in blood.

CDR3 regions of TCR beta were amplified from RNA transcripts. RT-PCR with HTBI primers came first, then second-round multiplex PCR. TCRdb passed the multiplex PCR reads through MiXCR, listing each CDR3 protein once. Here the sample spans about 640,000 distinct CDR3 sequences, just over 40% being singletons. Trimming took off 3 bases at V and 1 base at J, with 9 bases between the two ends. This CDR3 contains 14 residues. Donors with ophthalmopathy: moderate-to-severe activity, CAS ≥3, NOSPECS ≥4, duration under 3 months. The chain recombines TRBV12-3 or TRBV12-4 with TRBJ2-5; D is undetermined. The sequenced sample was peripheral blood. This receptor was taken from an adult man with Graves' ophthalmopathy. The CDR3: CASSFWRPQETQYF. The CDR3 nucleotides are TGTGCCAGCAGTTTTTGGAGACCCCAAGAGACCCAGTACTTC.